This is a list of T cell receptor beta chains from one sample in a study of early T cells in non-severe SARS-CoV-2 infection. TCRdb itself ran the 5' RACE reads through MiXCR, one entry per CDR3 protein. The sample has about 100,000 distinct CDR3 sequences, 13% seen once. The sample was whole blood. These receptors were obtained from an adult who was a healthcare worker with PCR-confirmed SARS-CoV-2 infection or an uninfected control (not recorded which). The CDR3 runs from the conserved cysteine through the conserved F or W.

TRBJ2-1,TRBV6-2/TRBV6-3,CASTQGRGGNNEQFF
TRBJ2-7,TRBV7-2,CASSLRPTYEQYF
TRBJ2-7,TRBV27,CASSVRVSYEQYF
TRBJ2-3,TRBV4-2,CASSQDQVTQYF
TRBJ2-1,TRBV18,CASSPTGGGGGEQFF
TRBJ2-1,TRBV7-6,CASSFQAYNEQFF
TRBJ1-1,TRBV6-5,CASKGTPNTEAFF
TRBJ1-5,TRBV28,CASHRDPNQPQHF
TRBJ1-1,TRBV29-1,CSVVRGAEAFF
TRBJ2-2,TRBV7-8,CASSLDQGATGELFF
TRBJ2-1,TRBV2,CASSGQAGGPYNEQFF
TRBJ2-1,TRBV2,CASIDRRSYNEQFF
TRBJ2-1,TRBV10-3,CAISPGLANEQFF
TRBJ1-4,TRBV6-2/TRBV6-3,CASRSDRGSGEKLFF
TRBJ1-1,TRBV20-1,CSARGQGGFVTEAFF
TRBJ2-3,TRBV20-1,CSVGRAGDTQYF
TRBJ2-1,TRBV6-5,CASSPGQGGYEQFF
TRBJ1-1,TRBV6-6,CASSPPSSNTEAFF
TRBJ1-2,TRBV7-9,CASSPDGRGYTF
TRBJ1-2,TRBV5-5,CASSLARGRADDGYTF
TRBJ2-7,TRBV7-2,CASSPTGNYEQYF
TRBJ2-7,TRBV6-1,CASSQELAGLWEQYF
TRBJ1-1,TRBV2,CASTTKGRLMNTEAFF
TRBJ2-6,TRBV7-2,CASSLQGPNSGANVLTF
TRBJ1-1,TRBV28,CASSLPRWGTAAFF
TRBJ2-2,TRBV5-4,CASSLRGTGNTGELFF
TRBJ1-1,TRBV5-1,CASSYSIRLLGTEAFF
TRBJ2-1,TRBV7-3,CASSRALGLGMGEQFF
TRBJ2-1,TRBV11-2,CASSLTSGGFNEQFF